Following are 15 T cell receptor beta chains from one sample sequenced in a study of OX40 agonist ivuxolimab in advanced cancers. Here immunoSEQ multiplex PCR was the method, and the copy in TCRdb shows in-frame clones only, minus some. The data contain about 96,000 clones, under 85% of them singletons. Specimen: CD4+ or CD8+ T cells sorted from blood, collected in a trial of the OX40 agonist ivuxolimab. These receptors all stem from an adult with an advanced solid tumor such as melanoma, head and neck, liver or kidney cancer.

As for this clone: An end of the junction differs from the germline gene, which may be a read error. The chain has TRBV6-6 and TRBJ2-2; no reliable D call. The germline V gene has CDR1 MNHNY and CDR2 SVGAGI (reference sequence). This CDR3 contains 14 residues. The CDR3 spells CAISESIVTGELFF. The DNA for the CDR3 is TGTGCCATCAGTGAGTCAATAGTCACCGGGGAGCTGTTTTTT.

V and J are TRBV11-2 and TRBJ2-1; TRBD1 might be the D (5 bases). The V gene lost 3 bases and the J gene lost 6 bases, with 12 bases spanning the gap. CDR3 length equals 14 residues. The germline CDR1 and CDR2 sequences are SGHAT and FQNNGV. The CDR3 reads CASSLAGLSNEQFF. The CDR3, as DNA: TGTGCCAGCAGCTTGGCAGGGTTGAGCAATGAGCAGTTCTTC.

The rearrangement links TRBV19 to TRBJ1-1; a possible D gene is TRBD1 (6 bases). The CDR3 loop spans 14 amino acids. V was cut by 7 bases and J by 2 bases, with 14 bases left in between. Germline V CDR1 and CDR2: LNHDA, SQIVND (reference sequence). CDR3 coding DNA: TGTGCCAGTAACCCCGGGACACAAAACACTGAAGCTTTCTTT. Amino acids: CASNPGTQNTEAFF.

This sequence joins TRBV4-3 and TRBJ2-1; TRBD2 aligns across 14 bases. Germline V gives CDR1 LGHNA, CDR2 YSLEER. V dropped 4 bases and J dropped 7; count of bases not matched to a gene: 9. The CDR3 sequence is 17 residues long. For the CDR3, the DNA is TGCGCCAGCAGCCCCTGGGGACTAGCGGGGGCGGGAAATGAGCAGTTCTTC. Its protein is CASSPWGLAGAGNEQFF.

A few counts support this clone. The CDR3 reads CASDTRDTGYTF. In DNA form, the CDR3 reads TGTGCCAGCGACACTCGGGACACTGGCTACACCTTC. The chain uses TRBV2 and TRBJ1-2, with D maybe TRBD1 (6 bases). Trimming took off 8 bases at V and 7 bases at J, with 14 bases between the two ends. The CDR3 totals 12 residues. CDR1 SNHLY and CDR2 FYNNEI come from the germline V gene.

This chain connects TRBV2 to TRBJ1-1; D is undetermined. This CDR3 is 12 amino acids long. Germline loops: CDR1 SNHLY, CDR2 FYNNEI. V was clipped by 4 bases and J by 0 bases, with 3 bases between them. The CDR3 coding sequence is TGTGCCAGCAGTGTTATGAACACTGAAGCTTTCTTT. Translation: CASSVMNTEAFF. The full variable domain, rest sourced from reference TRBV2 and TRBJ1-1, is EPEVTQTPSHQVTQMGQEVILRCVPISNHLYFYWYRQILGQKVEFLVSFYNNEISEKSEIFDDQFSVERPDGSNFTLKIRSTKLEDSAMYFCASSVMNTEAFFGQGTRLTVV.

This clone was recorded a few times. The chain is built from TRBV23-1 and TRBJ2-7, with TRBD2 matching over 8 bases. TRBV23-1 has ORF status, its function being uncertain. This CDR3 spans 14 amino acids. Unmatched junction bases numbered 8, after V lost 8 bases and J lost 2 bases. The CDR3 bases are TGCGCCAGCGGCGTCGGGAGGGGTCCCTACGAGCAGTACTTC. Protein: CASGVGRGPYEQYF.

This chain links TRBV29-1 with TRBJ1-1; TRBD1 is a possible D gene (5 bases). V was shortened by 4 bases and J by 4 bases, with 13 bases between the two germline ends. The germline V gene has CDR1 SQVTM and CDR2 ANQGSEA. The CDR3 is made up of 13 amino acids. CDR3 region: CSVVKGFSTEAFF. The CDR3 DNA reads as TGCAGCGTTGTGAAGGGGTTCTCCACTGAAGCTTTCTTT.

The chain couples TRBV6-1 to TRBJ2-1; unclear D gene. Germline V gene lookup returns CDR1 MNHNS and CDR2 SASEGT. This CDR3 spans 15 amino acids. Trimming left V 2 bases short and J 5 bases short, with 13 bases between. The CDR3 DNA sequence: TGTGCCAGCAGTGAATTTGTGGCATACCACAATGAGCAGTTCTTC. Its translation is CASSEFVAYHNEQFF.

V and J are TRBV2 and TRBJ1-1, with TRBD1 as a possible D gene (5 bases). The germline V gene has CDR1 SNHLY and CDR2 FYNNEI. CDR3 size: 14 residues. V was pared by 7 bases and J by 2 bases, with 14 bases between. CDR3: CASTLKQGNTEAFF. CDR3 in DNA: TGTGCCAGCACCCTCAAGCAGGGAAACACTGAAGCTTTCTTT.

This clone was counted only a few times. The chain joins TRBV5-8 to TRBJ2-2; TRBD1 aligns across 9 bases. The germline V gene has CDR1 SGHTS and CDR2 YDEGEE. This CDR3 spans 17 amino acids. V trimming: 0 bases; J trimming: 2 bases; junction bases outside the gene matches: 5. This CDR3 reads CASSLEQGASNTGELFF. CDR3 nucleotides: TGTGCCAGCAGCTTGGAACAGGGGGCCTCTAACACCGGGGAGCTGTTTTTT.

The chain links TRBV7-9 to TRBJ2-2; weak D call: TRBD2 (6 bases). Germline V gives CDR1 SEHNR, CDR2 FQNEAQ (reference sequence). Trimming stripped 4 bases from V and 0 bases from J, with 15 bases between. The CDR3 covers 17 residues. CDR3 protein: CASSSPTRGANTGELFF. The CDR3 DNA sequence: TGTGCCAGCAGCTCCCCGACGCGGGGAGCGAACACCGGGGAGCTGTTTTTT.

This chain joins TRBV29-1 and TRBJ2-3; 7 nucleotides match TRBD2. This CDR3 region has 15 residues. The germline V gene encodes CDR1 SQVTM and CDR2 ANQGSEA. The ends lost 4 bases at V and 0 bases at J; junction bases unmatched: 7. In nucleotides, the CDR3 is TGCAGCGTTGCCCCTCTAGCGGCTAGCACAGATACGCAGTATTTT. It encodes CSVAPLAASTDTQYF.

The gene calls are TRBV7-2 and TRBJ1-5; D uncertain. Germline CDR1 SGHTA, CDR2 FQGNSA. The CDR3 is 14 amino acids. Between the trimmed V and J ends, which lost 5 bases and 0 bases, there was a span of 8 bases. The chain's CDR3 is CASSPPYSNQPQHF. DNA for the CDR3: TGTGCCAGCAGCCCCCCCTATAGCAATCAGCCCCAGCATTTT. The full variable domain, with the rest looked up from reference TRBV7-2 and TRBJ1-5, is GAGVSQSPSNKVTEKGKDVELRCDPISGHTALYWYRQSLGQGLEFLIYFQGNSAPDKSGLPSDRFSAERTGGSVSTLTIQRTQQEDSAVYLCASSPPYSNQPQHFGDGTRLSIL.

This clone was detected only once. The chain carries TRBV6-5 and TRBJ1-3; unclear D gene. The V end lost 4 bases, the J end lost 4 bases, and 5 bases lay between the germline ends. The CDR3 is 12 amino acids. Germline V lookup: CDR1 MNHEY, CDR2 SVGAGI. The CDR3 DNA follows: TGTGCCAGCAGTTTACAGGGAAACACCATATATTTT. Its protein is CASSLQGNTIYF.